Listed here are 27 T cell receptor beta chains from one sample, sequenced in a study of molecular identifiers for immune sequencing clone quantification. TCRdb reprocessed the PCR reads with MiXCR, giving one entry per CDR3 protein. The repertoire has some 93,000 distinct CDR3 sequences, 20% to 25% of them found once; the top ten carry 1% to 1.2%. The specimen sequenced was naive CD8+ T cells from blood, with Jurkat cell RNA spiked in. This sample's subset: FACS-sorted CD8+CD4-CCR7+CD45RA+ naive T cells. All receptors come from a human donor in good health. Some libraries in this study had Jurkat cell RNA spiked in.

To note about this clonotype: A much larger clone lies a single base off, so this may be a read error. The conserved phenylalanine or tryptophan normally closing the CDR3 is absent here, so this likely arose from a read error. The chain recombines TRBV4-1 with TRBJ2-7, with D possibly being TRBD1 (5 bases). V was trimmed by 0 bases and J by 6 bases, leaving 15 bases between them. Germline CDR1 is MGHRA and CDR2 is YSYEKL. The CDR3 loop spans 15 amino acids. This CDR3 reads CASSQELQAFGEQYS. The CDR3 DNA reads as TGCGCCAGCAGCCAAGAGCTACAGGCTTTCGGCGAGCAGTACTCC.

This clonotype was counted a few times. This sequence joins TRBV11-2 and TRBJ2-5, with D tentatively TRBD2 (7 bases). The CDR3 has 16 residues. Between the trimmed V and J ends, which lost 5 bases and 5 bases, there was a span of 21 bases. CDR1 and CDR2 from the germline V gene are SGHAT and FQNNGV. CDR3 region: CASSPGSGGPLETQYF. CDR3 coding DNA: TGTGCCAGCAGCCCCGGGTCGGGGGGCCCTTTGGAGACCCAGTACTTC.

As to this clonotype: A read error may be the cause here, since a much bigger clone is one base away. The chain has TRBV4-1 and TRBJ2-1, with D maybe TRBD1 (5 bases). This CDR3 is 17 amino acids long. Germline V gene sequence: CDR1 MGHRA, CDR2 YSYEKL. Here the CDR3 DNA reads TGCGTCAGCAGCCAAGGGTTTCTAATCGACAGCTACAATGAGCAGTTCTTC. Translated, it gives CVSSQGFLIDSYNEQFF.

This clonotype was seen at least ten times. CDR3 DNA: TGCAGTGCTAGTGTCTCCAACTCCTACGAGCAGTACTTC. This codes for CSASVSNSYEQYF. This chain connects TRBV20-1 to TRBJ2-7, with D unresolved. The V end was cut by 3 bases, the J end by 0 bases, with 9 bases between. Per the germline V gene, CDR1 is DFQATT and CDR2 is SNEGSKA (reference sequence). The CDR3 is 13 amino acids.

This clonotype was found a few times. The V gene is TRBV29-1, the J gene TRBJ1-1; D perhaps matches TRBD1 (5 bases). Trimming cost V 5 bases and J 2 bases, with 12 bases left between them. Germline V CDR1 and CDR2: SQVTM, ANQGSEA. This CDR3 contains 13 residues. CDR3 nucleotides: TGCAGCGTTTACCCGGGACTCAACACTGAAGCTTTCTTT. Residues: CSVYPGLNTEAFF.

The J gene is TRBJ2-7, the V gene TRBV13; 7 bases match TRBD1. Trimming took 3 bases from V and 5 from J; bases not matched to a gene: 1. This CDR3 has 12 amino acids. CDR1 and CDR2 from the germline V gene are PRHDT and FYEKMQ (reference sequence). The CDR3 bases are TGTGCCAGCAGCTTCAGGGGGAACGAGCAGTACTTC. This gives the protein CASSFRGNEQYF.

This clonotype has a handful of counts. The chain recombines TRBV2 with TRBJ1-2; no definite D call. Germline loops: CDR1 SNHLY, CDR2 FYNNEI. Deletions cut 2 bases from V and 4 bases from J, with 11 bases between. The length of the CDR3 is 14 residues. In DNA, the CDR3 is TGTGCCAGCAGTGAATATGAGGGATCCTATGGCTACACCTTC. This sequence encodes CASSEYEGSYGYTF. The variable domain in full, completed from reference TRBV2 and TRBJ1-2, reads EPEVTQTPSHQVTQMGQEVILRCVPISNHLYFYWYRQILGQKVEFLVSFYNNEISEKSEIFDDQFSVERPDGSNFTLKIRSTKLEDSAMYFCASSEYEGSYGYTFGSGTRLTVV.

In regard to this clonotype: This may arise from a read error, as a much more abundant clone is one base away. The chain uses TRBV27 and TRBJ2-3; D may be TRBD1 (5 bases). The J call may not be correct, given that the DNA end is closer to TRBJ1-5. Germline CDR1 MNHEY, CDR2 SMNVEV (reference sequence). This CDR3 has 16 amino acids. This chain's CDR3 is CASSLSGLARTDTQHF. CDR3 in DNA: TGTGCCAGCAGTTTATCGGGGCTAGCCCGCACAGATACGCAGCATTTT.

The rearrangement links TRBV2 to TRBJ2-7, with a tentative D call TRBD2 (5 bases). CDR1 SNHLY and CDR2 FYNNEI come from the germline V gene. This CDR3 region has 16 residues. The V gene lost 9 bases and the J gene lost 5 bases, with 26 bases spanning the gap. The CDR3, as DNA: TGTGCCAGTCTCGGTAACGAGGGAGCTTTTGCCCACGAGCAGTACTTC. It encodes CASLGNEGAFAHEQYF.

This clonotype was observed many times. V usage is TRBV7-9 and J usage is TRBJ1-1; a possible D gene is TRBD1 (5 bases). Germline V gene lookup returns CDR1 SEHNR and CDR2 FQNEAQ (reference sequence). The CDR3 is 11 amino acids. V was shortened by 4 bases and J by 8 bases, with 8 bases between the two germline ends. This chain's CDR3 is CASSWGGEAFF. Written as DNA, the CDR3 is TGTGCCAGCAGCTGGGGCGGGGAAGCTTTCTTT.

This rearrangement joins TRBV24-1 to TRBJ2-1; D is undetermined. The V and J ends lost 4 bases and 4 bases respectively, with 10 bases between them. The CDR3 is 14 amino acids. Germline-derived CDR1 and CDR2 are KGHDR and SFDVKD. The CDR3 spells CATSDLGRYNEQFF. The DNA of the CDR3 is TGTGCCACCAGTGACCTCGGACGTTACAATGAGCAGTTCTTC.

This clonotype came up a few times. One junction end disagrees with the germline gene, perhaps due to a read error. The chain couples TRBV27 to TRBJ1-1; the D is unclear. Germline V gene data show CDR1 as MNHEY and CDR2 as SMNVEV (reference sequence). This CDR3 spans 14 amino acids. DNA for the CDR3: TGTGCCGGCAGATTGACAAATTCGAACACTGAAGCTTTCTTT. Translating gives CAGRLTNSNTEAFF.

This clonotype has ten or more counts. DNA of the CDR3: TGTGCCAGCAGCCGCGGGACTAGCGGCACAGATACGCAGTATTTT. Translating it yields CASSRGTSGTDTQYF. The rearrangement joins TRBV2 to TRBJ2-3; TRBD2 aligns across 10 bases. Germline CDR1 is SNHLY and CDR2 is FYNNEI. Losses at the gene ends were 6 bases for V and 1 base for J; bases not matched to a gene: 4. The CDR3 totals 15 residues.

This clonotype was detected ten times or more. The V gene is TRBV20-1, the J gene TRBJ2-7; D might be TRBD2 (6 bases). The CDR3 contains 13 residues. Germline CDR1 and CDR2: DFQATT and SNEGSKA (reference sequence). CDR3 in amino acids: CSARVGSSYEQYF. The CDR3 coding sequence is TGCAGCGCCCGTGTCGGGAGCTCCTACGAGCAGTACTTC.

Many counts were recorded for this clonotype. The chain links TRBV3-1 to TRBJ1-3; D not certain. Trimming took off 5 bases at V and 0 bases at J, with 8 bases between the two ends. Germline-derived CDR1 and CDR2 are LGHDT and YNNKEL (reference sequence). The CDR3 sequence is 14 residues long. The CDR3 DNA follows: TGTGCCAGCAGCTTATCCACCTCTGGAAACACCATATATTTT. It yields the protein CASSLSTSGNTIYF.

Turning to this clonotype: Since a much larger clone is just one base distant, this may be a read error. This chain joins TRBV4-3 and TRBJ2-5; the D is unclear. Trimming pared 0 bases from V and 9 bases from J, leaving 11 bases between. The CDR3 is 13 residues long. CDR1 is LGHNA and CDR2 is YSLEER in the germline V gene. The CDR3 sequence: CASSQELTSAQYF. CDR3 nucleotide sequence: TGCGCCAGCAGCCAAGAGCTCACTTCGGCCCAGTACTTC.

This clonotype was detected ten times or more. The J gene is TRBJ2-7, the V gene TRBV20-1, with 7 bases identical to TRBD2. The CDR3 is made up of 13 amino acids. Germline CDR1 and CDR2: DFQATT and SNEGSKA (reference sequence). V lost 3 bases, J lost 4 bases, and 6 bases stayed unmatched. The CDR3 spells CSARWAGDYEQYF. CDR3 in DNA: TGCAGTGCTAGGTGGGCGGGAGATTACGAGCAGTACTTC.

The gene calls are TRBV19 and TRBJ1-1; TRBD1 is a possible D gene (6 bases). The CDR3 spans 14 residues. V was trimmed by 3 bases and J by 7 bases, leaving 15 bases between them. The germline gives CDR1 LNHDA, CDR2 SQIVND (reference sequence). DNA of the CDR3: TGTGCCAGTAGTATGGAGTGGGGGCACAATGAAGCTTTCTTT. This sequence encodes CASSMEWGHNEAFF.

There are a few counts of this clonotype. The rearrangement joins TRBV24-1 to TRBJ2-3; the D gene is possibly TRBD2 (6 bases). This CDR3 spans 16 amino acids. The germline V and J ends were trimmed by 5 bases and 2 bases, with 16 bases remaining between them. CDR1 is KGHDR, CDR2 SFDVKD, per germline. CDR3 region: CATSGGEGRDTDTQYF. The CDR3 DNA follows: TGTGCCACCAGTGGAGGCGAGGGGCGGGACACAGATACGCAGTATTTT.

This rearrangement joins TRBV28 to TRBJ1-5; maybe TRBD1 (5 bases). V was shortened by 6 bases and J by 3 bases, with 15 bases between the two germline ends. The CDR3 is 15 residues long. The germline gives CDR1 MDHEN, CDR2 SYDVKM. CDR3 coding DNA: TGTGCCAGCAGGAGCACACAGGCGGTCAATCAGCCCCAGCATTTT. This encodes CASRSTQAVNQPQHF. The full variable domain, with the rest looked up from reference TRBV28 and TRBJ1-5, is DVKVTQSSRYLVKRTGEKVFLECVQDMDHENMFWYRQDPGLGLRLIYFSYDVKMKEKGDIPEGYSVSREKKERFSLILESASTNQTSMYLCASRSTQAVNQPQHFGDGTRLSIL.

This clonotype was counted ten times or more. This chain links TRBV7-3 with TRBJ2-3; possible D gene TRBD2, 6 bases. Germline CDR1 and CDR2: SGHTA and FQGTGA. There are 15 residues in the CDR3. V lost 5 bases and J lost 6, with 18 bases in between. The CDR3 nucleotides read TGTGCCAGCAGCCACCCGTTTGGCGGGGATGATACGCAGTATTTT. Translating it yields CASSHPFGGDDTQYF.

This clonotype came up many times. This chain links TRBV20-1 with TRBJ2-3, with 8 bases matching TRBD1. This CDR3 has 16 amino acids. Germline CDR1 reads DFQATT; CDR2 reads SNEGSKA (reference sequence). V gave up 6 bases and J gave up 5 bases; unmatched junction bases: 16. CDR3 protein: CSASDQDREFEDTQYF. DNA of the CDR3: TGCAGTGCCAGTGATCAGGACAGGGAATTTGAAGATACGCAGTATTTT.

In this sample, this clonotype turned up many times. V is TRBV7-9 and J is TRBJ2-3; tentatively, D is TRBD2 (5 bases). Germline V gives CDR1 SEHNR, CDR2 FQNEAQ (reference sequence). CDR3 length: 15 residues. Between the trimmed V and J ends, which lost 3 bases and 2 bases, there was a span of 12 bases. The CDR3 sequence is CASSLGLAVTDTQYF. CDR3 in DNA: TGTGCCAGCAGCTTGGGCCTAGCAGTCACAGATACGCAGTATTTT.

This clonotype was seen at least ten times. The chain recombines TRBV20-1 with TRBJ2-7, with TRBD1 matching over 8 bases. Trimming at V came to 6 bases and at J to 7 bases, leaving 29 bases not matched to a gene. The CDR3 is made up of 19 amino acids. Germline V gene sequence: CDR1 DFQATT, CDR2 SNEGSKA (reference sequence). The CDR3 protein is CSASFPGTGRIGGFGEQYF. CDR3 sequence (DNA): TGCAGTGCCAGTTTCCCTGGGACAGGCCGAATTGGGGGCTTCGGGGAGCAGTACTTC.

This clonotype was recorded at least ten times. The chain couples TRBV28 to TRBJ2-3; D not resolved. In germline, CDR1 is MDHEN, CDR2 SYDVKM. Trimming shortened V by 7 bases and J by 2 bases, and 10 bases separated the two germline ends. The CDR3 runs 13 residues. This chain's CDR3 is CASNPRPTDTQYF. The CDR3 DNA sequence: TGTGCCAGCAACCCCCGGCCCACAGATACGCAGTATTTT. Full variable domain (missing parts from reference TRBV28 and TRBJ2-3): DVKVTQSSRYLVKRTGEKVFLECVQDMDHENMFWYRQDPGLGLRLIYFSYDVKMKEKGDIPEGYSVSREKKERFSLILESASTNQTSMYLCASNPRPTDTQYFGPGTRLTVL.

The CDR3 loop is CASSLTDSGLVDEQFF. The CDR3 DNA reads TGTGCCAGCAGCTTAACAGATTCGGGGCTAGTCGATGAGCAGTTCTTC. The chain is built from TRBV7-3 and TRBJ2-1; D possibly matches TRBD1 or TRBD2 (5 bases each). The CDR3 runs 16 residues. Trimming left V 0 bases short and J 8 bases short, with 17 bases between. Germline values: CDR1 SGHTA, CDR2 FQGTGA.

At least ten counts were recorded for this clonotype. The rearrangement joins TRBV12-3 or TRBV12-4 to TRBJ2-3, with D possibly being TRBD2 (5 bases). CDR3 size: 14 residues. Between the trimmed V and J ends, which lost 4 bases and 0 bases, there was a span of 8 bases. In DNA form, the CDR3 reads TGTGCCAGCAGTTCTGGCGGGAGCACAGATACGCAGTATTTT. Its translation: CASSSGGSTDTQYF.